A single sample gave rise to the 23 T cell receptor beta chains below, sequenced in a study of shared clonotypes between healthy human individuals (TCRdb year 2020). The library was built by means of the immunoSEQ multiplex PCR assay. This is the immuneACCESS table as TCRdb keeps it, with only in-frame sequences that have V and J called. A part of the clones is gone; compared with another copy, unresolved V genes explain less than half, and the rest is unexplained. The sample has millions of clones on record, 90% to 95% of them singletons. 0.1% to 0.15% of the sample lies in the top ten. The sequenced sample was naive CD4+ T cells sorted from blood. The cell subset or site label, as the study defines it: CD45RA+ positively selected. These receptors originate from a man aged 18 to 29 in good health.

The chain is built from TRBV5-1 and TRBJ2-3; 7 positions agree with TRBD2. V shed 3 bases and J 0 bases; nucleotides not matched to a gene: 4. CDR1 and CDR2 from the germline V gene are SGHRS and YFSETQ. The CDR3 length is 15 residues. CDR3 in DNA: TGCGCCAGCAGCTCAAGCGGGGCTAGCACAGATACGCAGTATTTT. This encodes CASSSSGASTDTQYF.

Comments on this clone: Other DNA sequences within the sample encode an identical CDR3. This sequence joins TRBV5-1 and TRBJ2-7; 7 nucleotides match TRBD1. V lost 3 bases to trimming and J lost 6 bases; unmatched junction nucleotides: 3. The germline V gene encodes CDR1 SGHRS and CDR2 YFSETQ. The CDR3 length is 12 residues. Here the CDR3 DNA reads TGCGCCAGCAGCTCGACAGGGTCCGAGCAGTACTTC. Its translation is CASSSTGSEQYF.

The chain is built from TRBV27 and TRBJ2-7, with 11 bases lining up with TRBD2. This CDR3 region has 17 residues. Losses at the gene ends were 5 bases for V and 7 bases for J; bases not matched to a gene: 16. CDR1 is MNHEY and CDR2 is SMNVEV in the germline V gene (reference sequence). In DNA form, the CDR3 reads TGTGCCAGCAGTCCCGCGCTCGTAGCGGGGGGGCGTGGAGAGCAGTACTTC. Translation: CASSPALVAGGRGEQYF.

The genes are TRBV10-3 and TRBJ1-1; no firm D call. The germline gives CDR1 ENHRY, CDR2 SYGVKD. This CDR3 is built from 12 residues. Trimming removed 1 base at V and 5 bases at J, with 5 bases between. The CDR3 nucleotides read TGTGCCATCAGTGAGTACGGGACTGAAGCTTTCTTT. Translated, it gives CAISEYGTEAFF.

This clone was counted a single time. The chain links TRBV2 to TRBJ1-5; D is perhaps TRBD1 (6 bases). V lost 6 bases, J lost 4 bases, and 13 bases lay in between. Germline CDR1 SNHLY, CDR2 FYNNEI. The CDR3 length is 14 residues. The CDR3 sequence: CASRSGAPNQPQHF. CDR3 bases: TGTGCCAGCAGATCAGGGGCCCCAAATCAGCCCCAGCATTTT.

The chain uses TRBV2 and TRBJ2-7, with 7 bases fitting TRBD1. Germline-derived CDR1 and CDR2 are SNHLY and FYNNEI. CDR3 length equals 14 residues. V lost 4 bases, J lost 6 bases, and 9 bases stayed unmatched. In nucleotides, the CDR3 is TGTGCCAGCAGTGCAGGGACAGCTACCTCCGAGCAGTACTTC. It specifies CASSAGTATSEQYF.

This sequence joins TRBV7-6 and TRBJ2-2; D call uncertain. Trimming left V 5 bases short and J 4 bases short, with 11 bases between. The germline V gene encodes CDR1 SGHVS and CDR2 FNYEAQ. The CDR3 extends over 14 amino acids. In DNA form, the CDR3 reads TGTGCCAGCAGCCGCAATTGGGGCACCGGGGAGCTGTTTTTT. Protein: CASSRNWGTGELFF.

V and J are TRBV28 and TRBJ1-2, with 9 bases that match TRBD1. After removal of 11 bases from V and 8 bases from J, the junction contained 18 bases not matched to a gene. Germline lookup yields CDR1 MDHEN and CDR2 SYDVKM. The CDR3 has 15 residues. The CDR3 region is CASRQGGALGEGYTF. The CDR3 DNA is TGTGCCTCCAGACAGGGGGGCGCCCTCGGCGAGGGCTACACCTTC.

The rearrangement joins TRBV4-2 to TRBJ1-5; D gene unclear. CDR3 size: 14 residues. V lost 0 bases, J lost 9 bases, and 12 bases lay in between. The germline CDR1 and CDR2 sequences are LGHNA and YNFKEQ. This CDR3 reads CASSQEYGGSPQHF. The DNA of the CDR3 is TGTGCCAGCAGCCAAGAGTATGGAGGATCGCCCCAGCATTTT.

Of note for this clone: Within the sample, other DNA sequences also encode this same CDR3. The genes are TRBV5-1 and TRBJ2-7; no clear D gene. Germline V gene lookup returns CDR1 SGHRS and CDR2 YFSETQ. CDR3 length: 14 residues. V gave up 2 bases and J gave up 2 bases, with 11 bases separating them. CDR3 nucleotide sequence: TGCGCCAGCAGCTTTGGTGGGGATCCCTACGAGCAGTACTTC. Amino acids: CASSFGGDPYEQYF.

This chain joins TRBV2 and TRBJ1-1; unclear D gene. CDR3 size: 15 residues. V shed 1 base and J shed 6 bases, with 15 bases lying between them. Germline CDR1 reads SNHLY; CDR2 reads FYNNEI. CDR3 amino acids: CASSEVGRANPEAFF. CDR3 coding DNA: TGTGCCAGCAGTGAAGTGGGAAGAGCTAACCCTGAAGCTTTCTTT.

Points on this clone: At one end the junction does not follow the germline gene, possibly because of a read error. This chain uses TRBV5-1 with TRBJ2-2; 12 bases align to TRBD2. Germline V gives CDR1 SGHRS, CDR2 YFSETQ. The CDR3 has 16 residues. In DNA form, the CDR3 reads TGCGCCAGCAGCCTAAGACTAGCGGGGGCGGCCGGGGAGCTGCTTTTT. It specifies CASSLRLAGAAGELLF.

The V gene is TRBV4-1, the J gene TRBJ2-7; D uncertain. CDR1 and CDR2 from the germline V gene are MGHRA and YSYEKL. The CDR3 loop spans 16 amino acids. Trimming took 0 bases from V and 6 from J, leaving 18 bases between them. Here the CDR3 DNA reads TGCGCCAGCAGCCAAGAGGCGTCAAAAATGACACGCGAGCAGTACTTC. Amino acids: CASSQEASKMTREQYF.

As for this clone: Other DNA variants within this sample encode the same CDR3. The J gene is TRBJ1-3, the V gene TRBV5-1; D is undetermined. The CDR3 totals 14 residues. Germline V gives CDR1 SGHRS, CDR2 YFSETQ. V lost 0 bases to trimming and J lost 0 bases, with 4 bases between them. The DNA of the CDR3 is TGCGCCAGCAGCTTGGGAGTCTCTGGAAACACCATATATTTT. Translating gives CASSLGVSGNTIYF.

V and J are TRBV5-1 and TRBJ1-6; 8 bases match TRBD1. Germline V gives CDR1 SGHRS, CDR2 YFSETQ. The CDR3 spans 16 residues. The junction had 10 bases not matched to a gene; V was cut back by 2 bases and J by 9 bases. The chain's CDR3 is CASSFSGQGETSPLHF. For the CDR3, the DNA is TGCGCCAGCAGCTTTTCCGGACAGGGAGAGACTTCACCCCTCCACTTT. Complete variable domain (other parts from reference TRBV5-1 and TRBJ1-6): KAGVTQTPRYLIKTRGQQVTLSCSPISGHRSVSWYQQTPGQGLQFLFEYFSETQRNKGNFPGRFSGRQFSNSRSEMNVSTLELGDSALYLCASSFSGQGETSPLHFGNGTRLTVT.

The chain has TRBV9 and TRBJ2-2; D is ambiguous. Germline V gene sequence: CDR1 SGDLS, CDR2 YYNGEE. The CDR3 covers 17 residues. V dropped 0 bases and J dropped 4 bases, with 16 bases sitting between them. CDR3 in DNA: TGTGCCAGCAGCGTAGCTACCGGCCGGTCGAGCACCGGGGAGCTGTTTTTT. Translation: CASSVATGRSSTGELFF.

The chain has TRBV7-6 and TRBJ2-3; D remains unclear. Trimming shortened V by 0 bases and J by 2 bases, and 9 bases separated the two germline ends. CDR1 is SGHVS, CDR2 FNYEAQ, per germline. The CDR3 spans 15 residues. The CDR3 region is CASSLAPDLTDTQYF. The CDR3 nucleotides are TGTGCCAGCAGCTTAGCCCCAGACCTCACAGATACGCAGTATTTT.

The V call is TRBV30, the J call TRBJ2-3; 11 bases are shared with TRBD1. This CDR3 is 15 amino acids long. Germline lookup yields CDR1 GTSNPN and CDR2 SVGIG (reference sequence). Germline trimming cut 5 bases from V and 5 bases from J; bases unmatched to any gene: 9. In DNA form, the CDR3 reads TGTGCCTGGGGGCCGGGACAGGGGGTCCTAGATACGCAGTATTTT. It yields the protein CAWGPGQGVLDTQYF.

V and J are TRBV9 and TRBJ2-3, with D perhaps TRBD1 or TRBD2 (6 bases each). Looked up from germline, CDR1 is SGDLS and CDR2 is YYNGEE. Between the trimmed V and J ends, which lost 6 bases and 6 bases, there was a span of 23 bases. This CDR3 is 16 amino acids long. In nucleotides, the CDR3 is TGTGCCAGCACCGAAGGGGGACTCCCTCCCGGCGATACGCAGTATTTT. Amino acids: CASTEGGLPPGDTQYF.

The gene calls are TRBV7-9 and TRBJ1-1; D unclear. Germline V gene lookup returns CDR1 SEHNR and CDR2 FQNEAQ (reference sequence). The length of the CDR3 is 15 residues. Between the trimmed V and J ends, which lost 2 bases and 4 bases, there was a span of 14 bases. The CDR3 here is CASSLTPGGVTEAFF. The CDR3, as DNA: TGTGCCAGCAGCTTAACCCCGGGCGGTGTCACTGAAGCTTTCTTT. The full variable domain, in which reference TRBV7-9 and TRBJ1-1 provide the parts outside the CDR3, is DTGVSQNPRHKITKRGQNVTFRCDPISEHNRLYWYRQTLGQGPEFLTYFQNEAQLEKSRLLSDRFSAERPKGSFSTLEIQRTEQGDSAMYLCASSLTPGGVTEAFFGQGTRLTVV.

The rearrangement uses TRBV7-6 and TRBJ2-7; 9 bases line up with TRBD1. CDR3 size: 15 residues. J gave up 5 bases and V 5 bases, and 10 bases lay outside the gene matches. CDR1 and CDR2 from the germline V gene are SGHVS and FNYEAQ. CDR3 loop: CASSPLTGGADEQYF. CDR3 DNA sequence: TGTGCCAGCAGCCCCCTGACAGGGGGGGCCGACGAGCAGTACTTC.

This sequence joins TRBV2 and TRBJ1-2; possible D gene TRBD1, 5 bases. The CDR3 consists of 15 residues. The germline V and J ends were trimmed by 5 bases and 8 bases, with 21 bases remaining between them. The V gene's germline CDR1 is SNHLY and CDR2 FYNNEI. CDR3 in DNA: TGTGCCAGCAGTCCAGGGACCCCAAGGACGGAAGGCTACACCTTC. Its translation: CASSPGTPRTEGYTF. The variable domain in full, completed from reference TRBV2 and TRBJ1-2, reads EPEVTQTPSHQVTQMGQEVILRCVPISNHLYFYWYRQILGQKVEFLVSFYNNEISEKSEIFDDQFSVERPDGSNFTLKIRSTKLEDSAMYFCASSPGTPRTEGYTFGSGTRLTVV.

Details on this clone: The same CDR3 can be traced to other DNA sequences in this sample. V and J are TRBV5-1 and TRBJ2-2; unclear D gene. Looked up from germline, CDR1 is SGHRS and CDR2 is YFSETQ. The length of the CDR3 is 14 residues. The ends were cut back, 0 bases at V and 4 bases at J, with 7 bases in the middle. Here the CDR3 reads CASSLDPGTGELFF. The CDR3 nucleotides are TGCGCCAGCAGCTTGGACCCAGGCACCGGGGAGCTGTTTTTT.